The 32 T cell receptor beta chains given below trace back to one sample, sequenced in a study of CD8 T cells in ankylosing spondylitis. TCRdb called the 5' RACE reads again in MiXCR, with one record for every CDR3 protein. Among about 200,000 distinct CDR3 sequences listed, about 13% were seen once. Sequencing was done on a sample of blood, either unsorted or a sorted T cell fraction (not recorded which). Source of these receptors: a male donor with ankylosing spondylitis or in good health (not recorded which).

This chain links TRBV11-1 with TRBJ2-1; TRBD2 matches 11 bases. This CDR3 is 18 amino acids long. In germline, CDR1 is SGHAT, CDR2 FQDESV (reference sequence). After removal of 4 bases from V and 7 bases from J, the junction contained 15 bases not matched to a gene. The CDR3 region is CASSYKGRLAGYKNEQFF. The CDR3 coding sequence is TGTGCCAGCAGCTACAAGGGCAGACTAGCGGGGTATAAGAATGAGCAGTTCTTC.

CDR3 sequence reads: CSVAPHFNYEGEKLFF. DNA of the CDR3: TGCAGCGTTGCCCCGCATTTCAACTATGAAGGAGAAAAACTGTTTTTT. This chain connects TRBV29-1 to TRBJ1-4; D is unresolved. With 4 bases removed from V and 8 bases from J, the gap between germline ends came to 23 bases. The CDR3 spans 16 residues. CDR1 and CDR2 from the germline V gene are SQVTM and ANQGSEA. The variable domain in full, completed from reference TRBV29-1 and TRBJ1-4, reads SAVISQKPSRDICQRGTSLTIQCQVDSQVTMMFWYRQQPGQSLTLIATANQGSEATYESGFVIDKFPISRPNLTFSTLTVSNMSPEDSSIYLCSVAPHFNYEGEKLFFGSGTQLSVL.

This clonotype was counted between two and nine times. This chain connects TRBV7-2 to TRBJ1-1; no firm D call. The CDR3 has 20 residues. V was cut by 2 bases and J by 2 bases, with 27 bases left in between. Germline-derived CDR1 and CDR2 are SGHTA and FQGNSA. CDR3 residues: CASSLPGLFPGGRGNTEAFF. CDR3 coding DNA: TGTGCCAGCAGCTTACCGGGCCTCTTTCCTGGCGGGAGAGGTAACACTGAAGCTTTCTTT.

This chain connects TRBV12-3 or TRBV12-4 to TRBJ2-3, with TRBD2 as a possible D gene (6 bases). The CDR3 runs to 11 residues. V gave up 8 bases and J gave up 3 bases, with 6 bases separating them. In DNA, the CDR3 is TGTGCCAGCGCGGGGACAGATACGCAGTATTTT. Its protein product is CASAGTDTQYF.

This clonotype was counted only a few times. The chain has TRBV27 and TRBJ2-3, with D possibly being TRBD2 (6 bases). CDR1 and CDR2 (germline): MNHEY, SMNVEV (reference sequence). V was cut by 6 bases and J by 0 bases, with 13 bases left in between. The CDR3 contains 15 residues. CDR3 loop: CASSLSGVSTDTQYF. The CDR3 nucleotides read TGTGCCAGCAGCCTCTCGGGGGTTAGCACAGATACGCAGTATTTT.

The J gene is TRBJ1-5, the V gene TRBV20-1; D gene ambiguous. Germline CDR1 DFQATT, CDR2 SNEGSKA (reference sequence). CDR3 size: 13 residues. Trimming removed 4 bases from V and 3 bases from J, with 10 bases in between. The CDR3 DNA follows: TGCAGTGCTATCAGTAGTTACAATCAGCCCCAGCATTTT. Translated: CSAISSYNQPQHF.

This clonotype was counted ten times or more. V is TRBV5-1 and J is TRBJ2-3; no clear D gene. CDR1 and CDR2 (germline): SGHRS, YFSETQ. This CDR3 spans 8 amino acids. V was clipped by 6 bases and J by 14 bases, with 7 bases between them. The CDR3 spells CASIERYF. The CDR3 coding sequence is TGCGCCAGCATCGAGAGGTATTTT.

The chain couples TRBV3-1 to TRBJ2-3; either TRBD1 or TRBD2 may fit D (6 bases each). The CDR3 has 16 amino acids. The germline V gene encodes CDR1 LGHDT and CDR2 YNNKEL (reference sequence). Trimming cost V 2 bases and J 3 bases, with 15 bases left between them. CDR3 DNA: TGTGCCAGCAGCCAATCTGTGGGGGGCCCTACAGATACGCAGTATTTT. The encoded protein is CASSQSVGGPTDTQYF.

This chain connects TRBV7-9 to TRBJ2-7; D is tentatively TRBD1 or TRBD2 (5 bases each). Germline-derived CDR1 and CDR2 are SEHNR and FQNEAQ (reference sequence). The CDR3 totals 15 residues. Trimming took 5 bases from V and 0 from J, leaving 14 bases between them. CDR3 protein: CASSPWDGSSYEQYF. The CDR3 DNA sequence: TGTGCCAGCAGCCCCTGGGACGGCAGCTCCTACGAGCAGTACTTC. Together with reference TRBV7-9 and TRBJ2-7, the CDR3 gives the full variable domain: DTGVSQNPRHKITKRGQNVTFRCDPISEHNRLYWYRQTLGQGPEFLTYFQNEAQLEKSRLLSDRFSAERPKGSFSTLEIQRTEQGDSAMYLCASSPWDGSSYEQYFGPGTRLTVT.

This clonotype was seen more than once but under ten times. Written as DNA, the CDR3 is TGTGCCAGCAGTGGGTCTAACGGGAGTATCCATGAGCAGTTCTTC. Amino acids: CASSGSNGSIHEQFF. The chain couples TRBV6-1 to TRBJ2-1; D possibly corresponds to TRBD2 (6 bases). The germline gives CDR1 MNHNS, CDR2 SASEGT. Trimming took 4 bases from V and 8 from J, leaving 18 bases between them. This CDR3 has 15 residues.

The chain uses TRBV29-1 and TRBJ2-5; TRBD2 aligns across 8 bases. Germline loops: CDR1 SQVTM, CDR2 ANQGSEA. This CDR3 region has 15 residues. Trimming at V came to 2 bases and at J to 4 bases, leaving 9 bases not matched to a gene. The CDR3 sequence is CSVEMGTRIGETQYF. CDR3 DNA sequence: TGCAGCGTTGAAATGGGGACTAGAATCGGAGAGACCCAGTACTTC.

The chain combines TRBV4-1 with TRBJ2-1, with 9 bases lining up with TRBD2. This CDR3 spans 15 amino acids. The V gene end was trimmed by 2 bases and the J gene end by 3 bases; junction bases not matched to a gene: 2. Per germline, CDR1 MGHRA and CDR2 YSYEKL. The CDR3 region is CASSQTSGFYNEQFF. The CDR3 DNA follows: TGCGCCAGCAGCCAAACTAGCGGGTTCTACAATGAGCAGTTCTTC.

V usage is TRBV7-9 and J usage is TRBJ2-7; possibly TRBD1 or TRBD2 for D (5 bases each). The germline V gene has CDR1 SEHNR and CDR2 FQNEAQ (reference sequence). This CDR3 is 17 amino acids long. V gave up 5 bases and J gave up 0 bases, with 20 bases separating them. The CDR3 protein is CASSGAPGTAFSYEQYF. CDR3 nucleotide sequence: TGTGCCAGCAGCGGGGCCCCCGGGACGGCTTTCTCCTACGAGCAGTACTTC. The complete variable domain, with remaining parts taken from reference TRBV7-9 and TRBJ2-7, reads DTGVSQNPRHKITKRGQNVTFRCDPISEHNRLYWYRQTLGQGPEFLTYFQNEAQLEKSRLLSDRFSAERPKGSFSTLEIQRTEQGDSAMYLCASSGAPGTAFSYEQYFGPGTRLTVT.

This clonotype was detected a few times. The rearrangement joins TRBV4-2 to TRBJ2-2, with TRBD1 as a possible D gene (6 bases). Germline V CDR1 and CDR2: LGHNA, YNFKEQ. The CDR3 length is 15 residues. The V end lost 0 bases, the J end lost 6 bases, and 11 bases lay between the germline ends. CDR3 region: CASSQDLGAAGELFF. The CDR3 DNA reads as TGTGCCAGCAGCCAAGATCTGGGGGCCGCCGGGGAGCTGTTTTTT.

This clonotype was found many times. V usage is TRBV12-3 or TRBV12-4 and J usage is TRBJ2-1; possibly TRBD1 or TRBD2 for D (5 bases each). Trimming removed 5 bases at V and 4 bases at J, with 9 bases between. The CDR3 is 13 amino acids. CDR3 sequence (DNA): TGTGCCAGCAGTCAGGGACCTTACAATGAGCAGTTCTTC. Encoded protein: CASSQGPYNEQFF.

This clonotype was observed at least ten times. The chain uses TRBV5-1 and TRBJ2-1; TRBD1 is a possible D gene (6 bases). The germline V gene encodes CDR1 SGHRS and CDR2 YFSETQ. This CDR3 region has 11 residues. Trimming took 4 bases from V and 13 from J, leaving 12 bases between them. The CDR3 spells CASSPGQLQFF. CDR3 DNA: TGCGCCAGCAGCCCCGGACAGCTCCAGTTCTTC.

V usage is TRBV11-2 and J usage is TRBJ2-3; the match to TRBD2 covers 7 bases. Germline assignment: CDR1 SGHAT and CDR2 FQNNGV. V was clipped by 5 bases and J by 2 bases; unmatched bases: 7. The CDR3 is 15 amino acids. Here the CDR3 reads CASSLLAEPTDTQYF. The CDR3, as DNA: TGTGCCAGCAGCCTTCTAGCGGAGCCCACAGATACGCAGTATTTT.

The chain is built from TRBV6-5 and TRBJ1-4, with 7 nucleotides matching TRBD1. Germline V gene sequence: CDR1 MNHEY, CDR2 SVGAGI. After removal of 1 base from V and 3 bases from J, the junction contained 8 bases not matched to a gene. The CDR3 covers 17 residues. The CDR3 sequence is CASSYWNPQGPNEKLFF. Here the CDR3 DNA reads TGTGCCAGCAGTTACTGGAACCCACAGGGGCCTAATGAAAAACTGTTTTTT.

The chain recombines TRBV3-1 with TRBJ2-1, with 9 bases identical to TRBD2. Germline CDR1 LGHDT, CDR2 YNNKEL (reference sequence). This CDR3 contains 16 residues. With 4 bases clipped from V and 4 bases from J, the junction kept 8 bases outside the gene matches. The CDR3 region is CASSPGAGGGYNEQFF. CDR3 coding DNA: TGTGCCAGCAGCCCAGGGGCGGGAGGGGGTTACAATGAGCAGTTCTTC.

This clonotype was counted between two and nine times. The genes are TRBV3-1 and TRBJ1-5, with D unclear. V lost 0 bases and J 10 bases, leaving 16 bases between the germline ends. This CDR3 comprises 15 residues. CDR1 and CDR2 from the germline V gene are LGHDT and YNNKEL (reference sequence). Written as DNA, the CDR3 is TGTGCCAGCAGCCAAGATCAAACAGCATGGGAACCCCAGCATTTT. Amino acids: CASSQDQTAWEPQHF.

This clonotype was recorded a few times. V is TRBV15 and J is TRBJ2-7; 9 nucleotides match TRBD1. The CDR3 contains 15 residues. V gave up 4 bases and J gave up 2 bases; unmatched junction bases: 6. CDR1 and CDR2 from the germline V gene are LNHNV and YYDKDF (reference sequence). CDR3 in DNA: TGTGCCACCAGCACCCTGGACAGGGGCACCTACGAGCAGTACTTC. It is translated as CATSTLDRGTYEQYF.

This clonotype was seen only a few times. J is TRBJ2-1 and V is TRBV7-9, with D perhaps TRBD1 (5 bases). Per the germline V gene, CDR1 is SEHNR and CDR2 is FQNEAQ (reference sequence). V lost 1 base, J lost 1 base, and 8 bases lay in between. The CDR3 loop spans 15 amino acids. The CDR3 region has the DNA TGTGCCAGCAGCTTAGAGGGGTTGTCCTACAATGAGCAGTTCTTC. It codes for CASSLEGLSYNEQFF.

This clonotype came up many times. The V and J genes are TRBV5-1 and TRBJ2-2, with D unresolved. Trimming pared 6 bases from V and 5 bases from J, leaving 5 bases between. Looked up from germline, CDR1 is SGHRS and CDR2 is YFSETQ. The CDR3 is 11 amino acids. This CDR3 is CASTETGELFF. CDR3 nucleotides: TGCGCCAGCACCGAAACCGGGGAGCTGTTTTTT. Full variable domain (remainder filled in from reference TRBV5-1 and TRBJ2-2): KAGVTQTPRYLIKTRGQQVTLSCSPISGHRSVSWYQQTPGQGLQFLFEYFSETQRNKGNFPGRFSGRQFSNSRSEMNVSTLELGDSALYLCASTETGELFFGEGSRLTVL.

This clonotype was picked up a small number of times. J is TRBJ1-4 and V is TRBV4-1; D is undetermined. Between the trimmed V and J ends, which lost 0 bases and 5 bases, there was a span of 16 bases. This CDR3 comprises 17 residues. From germline, CDR1 is MGHRA and CDR2 YSYEKL. The CDR3 sequence is CASSQDASNLVNEKLFF. The CDR3 nucleotides are TGCGCCAGCAGCCAAGATGCCAGTAATCTCGTCAATGAAAAACTGTTTTTT.

This clonotype was detected many times. The rearrangement uses TRBV4-1 and TRBJ2-3; 12 bases match TRBD2. CDR1 MGHRA and CDR2 YSYEKL come from the germline V gene. Trimming removed 0 bases from V and 3 bases from J; junction bases left unmatched: 4. The CDR3 runs 17 residues. The CDR3 coding sequence is TGCGCCAGCAGCCAAGATGGACTAGCGGGGAGTACAGATACGCAGTATTTT. Translated, it gives CASSQDGLAGSTDTQYF.

This clonotype turned up a few times. The CDR3 protein is CASSIKGNQPQHF. CDR3 bases: TGTGCCAGTAGTATTAAGGGCAATCAGCCCCAGCATTTT. V usage is TRBV19 and J usage is TRBJ1-5; D gene ambiguous. This CDR3 is 13 amino acids long. Trimming shortened V by 3 bases and J by 2 bases, and 5 bases separated the two germline ends. From germline, CDR1 is LNHDA and CDR2 SQIVND (reference sequence).

In this sample, this clonotype turned up a few times. V gene TRBV11-2 combines with J gene TRBJ2-1, with D tentatively TRBD1 (7 bases). CDR1 SGHAT and CDR2 FQNNGV come from the germline V gene. Trimming stripped 2 bases from V and 0 bases from J, with 17 bases between. The CDR3 has 18 residues. In nucleotides, the CDR3 is TGTGCCAGCAGCTTAAGGAGGGGACAGTCGAGCTCCTACAATGAGCAGTTCTTC. Residues: CASSLRRGQSSSYNEQFF. Full variable domain (outside the CDR3, taken from reference TRBV11-2 and TRBJ2-1): EAGVAQSPRYKIIEKRQSVAFWCNPISGHATLYWYQQILGQGPKLLIQFQNNGVVDDSQLPKDRFSAERLKGVDSTLKIQPAKLEDSAVYLCASSLRRGQSSSYNEQFFGPGTRLTVL.

The gene calls are TRBV7-8 and TRBJ2-5; tentative D call: TRBD1 (5 bases). V lost 5 bases to trimming and J lost 1 base, with 14 bases between them. The germline V gene has CDR1 SGHVS and CDR2 FQNEAQ. CDR3 length: 15 amino acids. The CDR3: CASSTNYRFQETQYF. CDR3 bases: TGTGCCAGCAGCACGAACTACAGGTTCCAAGAGACCCAGTACTTC.

This clonotype appeared many times. The J gene is TRBJ2-5, the V gene TRBV10-2; TRBD1 or TRBD2 may be the D gene (5 bases each). Germline V lookup: CDR1 WSHSY, CDR2 SAAADI. CDR3 length equals 14 residues. The germline V and J ends were trimmed by 8 bases and 0 bases, with 13 bases remaining between them. CDR3 nucleotide sequence: TGCGCCAGCGAGGGGCGTGGGTACCAAGAGACCCAGTACTTC. This gives the protein CASEGRGYQETQYF.

The rearrangement joins TRBV3-1 to TRBJ2-3, with 9 bases matching TRBD2. From germline, CDR1 is LGHDT and CDR2 YNNKEL (reference sequence). V trimming: 1 base; J trimming: 2 bases; junction bases outside the gene matches: 7. The CDR3 covers 17 residues. The CDR3: CASSQGEAGGHTDTQYF. In nucleotides, the CDR3 is TGTGCCAGCAGCCAAGGTGAAGCGGGAGGACACACAGATACGCAGTATTTT.

The gene calls are TRBV6-1 and TRBJ2-3; 14 bases align to TRBD2. This CDR3 spans 15 amino acids. With V trimmed by 6 bases and J by 6 bases, 5 bases remained unmatched. Germline V lookup: CDR1 MNHNS, CDR2 SASEGT. CDR3 DNA sequence: TGTGCCAGCAGCTGGACTAGCGGGAGGAGGGATACGCAGTATTTT. Protein: CASSWTSGRRDTQYF.

The chain is built from TRBV13 and TRBJ2-7, with D perhaps TRBD1 (6 bases). V was clipped by 0 bases and J by 2 bases, with 11 bases between them. Germline CDR1 is PRHDT and CDR2 is FYEKMQ (reference sequence). This CDR3 has 15 amino acids. The CDR3 sequence: CASSLGTGIPYEQYF. CDR3 nucleotides: TGTGCCAGCAGCTTAGGCACAGGGATCCCCTACGAGCAGTACTTC.